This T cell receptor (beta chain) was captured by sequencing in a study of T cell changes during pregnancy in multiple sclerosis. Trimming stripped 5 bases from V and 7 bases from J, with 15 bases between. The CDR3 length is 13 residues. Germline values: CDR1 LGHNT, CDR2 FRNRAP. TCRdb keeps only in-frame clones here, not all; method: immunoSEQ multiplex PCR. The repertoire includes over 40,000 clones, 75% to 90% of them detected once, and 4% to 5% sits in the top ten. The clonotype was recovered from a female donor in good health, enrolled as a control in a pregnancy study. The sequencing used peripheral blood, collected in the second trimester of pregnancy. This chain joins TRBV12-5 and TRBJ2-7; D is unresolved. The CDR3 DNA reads TGTGCTAGTGGTATCGAGTTAAGGCGGGAGCAGTACTTC. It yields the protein CASGIELRREQYF.